The clone carrying this T cell receptor beta chain was counted a few times. The antigen remains unidentified. The entry originates in a study of blood T cells in healthy people across ages. Trimming removed 5 bases from V and 5 bases from J, with 12 bases in between. The germline V gene encodes CDR1 MDHEN and CDR2 SYDVKM. CDR3 length: 13 amino acids. A sample-barcoded 5' primer and a J-beta primer mix were used in a second PCR of roughly 6 to 11 cycles. Using its own MiXCR run on the 5' RACE reads, TCRdb lists one record per CDR3 protein. The table includes roughly 1.5 million distinct CDR3 sequences, under 55% detected once. Regarding the study as a whole: For the donors, CMV status was unknown and possibly confounded expanded clonotype changes. It was found that TCR beta diversity correlated strongly with the percentage of naive T cells. Whereas aged donors had fewer naive CD4+ cells, long-lived donors had more of them and higher diversity.

The rearrangement links TRBV28 to TRBJ1-1; perhaps TRBD1 as D (5 bases). This TCR came from a young woman in good health. Sequencing was carried out using blood. CDR3 coding DNA: TGTGCCAGCAGTCCAAGGACATTTACTGAAGCTTTCTTT. Translation: CASSPRTFTEAFF.